The 26 T cell receptor beta chains listed next were all sequenced from one sample in a study of blood T cell repertoires in COVID-19. Method: immunoSEQ multiplex PCR; TCRdb's copy keeps in-frame clones and lacks some. The table lists about 49,000 clones, 65% to 85% of them singletons. Sequencing input: peripheral blood. The receptors were sampled from a man aged 65 to 85 with active or convalescent COVID-19.

In this sample, this clone turned up once. This sequence joins TRBV6-5 and TRBJ1-5; tentative D call: TRBD1 (6 bases). CDR3 length: 13 amino acids. V lost 7 bases and J 2 bases, leaving 9 bases between the germline ends. Germline loops: CDR1 MNHEY, CDR2 SVGAGI. CDR3 region: CASIRGGNQPQHF. DNA for the CDR3: TGTGCCAGCATCAGGGGCGGCAATCAGCCCCAGCATTTT.

This clone was recorded once. V and J are TRBV7-2 and TRBJ2-7; 9 bases agree with TRBD2. Germline V gives CDR1 SGHTA, CDR2 FQGNSA. V lost 5 bases and J lost 6; bases outside the gene matches: 8. The CDR3 runs 14 residues. This CDR3 reads CASSAGTSPSEQYF. The CDR3 region has the DNA TGTGCCAGCAGCGCCGGGACTAGCCCCTCCGAGCAGTACTTC.

This clone was counted between two and nine times. The genes are TRBV20-1 and TRBJ2-3; perhaps TRBD1 as D (5 bases). CDR3 size: 11 residues. Trimming removed 4 bases at V and 5 bases at J, with 7 bases between. Looked up from germline, CDR1 is DFQATT and CDR2 is SNEGSKA (reference sequence). For the CDR3, the DNA is TGCAGTGCTAAAGGGGTAGATACGCAGTATTTT. Translated, it gives CSAKGVDTQYF.

This clone was recorded a few times. V usage is TRBV11-1 and J usage is TRBJ1-1; TRBD1 is a possible D gene (6 bases). V was pared by 6 bases and J by 1 base, with 18 bases between. The germline gives CDR1 SGHAT, CDR2 FQDESV (reference sequence). This CDR3 spans 16 amino acids. The CDR3 region is CASSHPGQRKNTEAFF. DNA of the CDR3: TGTGCCAGCAGTCATCCGGGACAAAGGAAGAACACTGAAGCTTTCTTT. The full variable domain, rest sourced from reference TRBV11-1 and TRBJ1-1, is EAEVAQSPRYKITEKSQAVAFWCDPISGHATLYWYRQILGQGPELLVQFQDESVVDDSQLPKDRFSAERLKGVDSTLKIQPAELGDSAMYLCASSHPGQRKNTEAFFGQGTRLTVV.

The rearrangement joins TRBV18 to TRBJ2-7, with TRBD1 matching over 9 bases. Losses at the gene ends were 5 bases for V and 3 bases for J; bases not matched to a gene: 2. Germline-derived CDR1 and CDR2 are KGHSH and LQKENI. The CDR3 is 13 residues long. CDR3 coding DNA: TGTGCCAGCTCAGCGGGACAGGGCTACGAGCAGTACTTC. This sequence encodes CASSAGQGYEQYF. The full variable domain, rest sourced from reference TRBV18 and TRBJ2-7, is NAGVMQNPRHLVRRRGQEARLRCSPMKGHSHVYWYRQLPEEGLKFMVYLQKENIIDESGMPKERFSAEFPKEGPSILRIQQVVRGDSAAYFCASSAGQGYEQYFGPGTRLTVT.

A few counts support this clone. The V and J genes are TRBV6-5 and TRBJ2-1, with D possibly TRBD2 on 5 matching bases. There are 14 residues in the CDR3. V was cut by 7 bases and J by 5 bases, with 15 bases left in between. Germline V gene data show CDR1 as MNHEY and CDR2 as SVGAGI. Written as DNA, the CDR3 is TGTGCCAGCAACCAGCGAGGGCCCCACAATGAGCAGTTCTTC. Protein product: CASNQRGPHNEQFF.

The rearrangement links TRBV11-2 to TRBJ2-1; TRBD1 matches 9 bases. CDR3 length: 16 amino acids. Losses at the gene ends were 3 bases for V and 8 bases for J; bases not matched to a gene: 11. CDR1 is SGHAT and CDR2 is FQNNGV in the germline V gene. The CDR3, as DNA: TGTGCCAGCAGCTTTAGCCCCCGACAGGGGGTTGATGAGCAGTTCTTC. The encoded protein is CASSFSPRQGVDEQFF.

In nucleotides, the CDR3 is TGTGCCAGCAGCTTGGGACTAGCGGGAGACGTCAAGTACAATGAGCAGTTCTTC. This translates into CASSLGLAGDVKYNEQFF. The rearrangement uses TRBV7-9 and TRBJ2-1, with TRBD2 matching over 14 bases. CDR3 length: 18 residues. Looked up from germline, CDR1 is SEHNR and CDR2 is FQNEAQ (reference sequence). V gave up 3 bases and J gave up 4 bases; unmatched junction bases: 8.

Here the CDR3 reads CASSPARALTGNTIYF. The CDR3 coding sequence is TGTGCCAGCTCACCAGCTAGAGCCTTGACTGGAAACACCATATATTTT. The genes are TRBV18 and TRBJ1-3; D is ambiguous. CDR3 size: 16 residues. Trimming removed 2 bases from V and 2 bases from J, with 13 bases in between. Germline CDR1 reads KGHSH; CDR2 reads LQKENI.

V and J are TRBV6-5 and TRBJ1-5; D possibly corresponds to TRBD1 (6 bases). The V end lost 8 bases, the J end lost 11 bases, and 22 bases lay between the germline ends. The CDR3 has 14 amino acids. CDR1 MNHEY and CDR2 SVGAGI come from the germline V gene. The CDR3 protein is CASHFTGQIPTQHF. CDR3 sequence (DNA): TGTGCCAGCCATTTCACCGGACAGATTCCAACCCAGCATTTT.

The chain uses TRBV4-2 and TRBJ2-3; perhaps TRBD1 as D (5 bases). Between the trimmed V and J ends, which lost 4 bases and 1 base, there was a span of 12 bases. The germline gives CDR1 LGHNA, CDR2 YNFKEQ. This CDR3 contains 15 residues. The CDR3 loop reads CASSPQGDGTDTQYF. For the CDR3, the DNA is TGTGCCAGCAGCCCGCAGGGTGATGGCACAGATACGCAGTATTTT.

This clone was detected a few times. This chain joins TRBV7-2 and TRBJ1-3; TRBD1 matches 12 bases. J was trimmed by 2 bases and V by 5 bases; bases with no gene match: 4. Germline values: CDR1 SGHTA, CDR2 FQGNSA. The CDR3 covers 16 residues. The CDR3 nucleotides read TGTGCCAGCAGCCCCCGGGACAGGGGGCCTGGAAACACCATATATTTT. Its protein is CASSPRDRGPGNTIYF.

This clone was counted between two and nine times. V is TRBV20-1 and J is TRBJ1-1, with D perhaps matching TRBD1 (5 bases). The V gene lost 6 bases and the J gene lost 6 bases, with 11 bases spanning the gap. This CDR3 is 11 amino acids long. Germline V gives CDR1 DFQATT, CDR2 SNEGSKA (reference sequence). The CDR3 sequence is CSAGLGAEAFF. The CDR3 coding sequence is TGCAGTGCGGGCCTAGGGGCTGAAGCTTTCTTT.

This clone came up once. CDR3 DNA sequence: TGTGCCAGCAGTTTCCCCCAAGGAGATAAAAACATTCAGTACTTC. This translates into CASSFPQGDKNIQYF. The genes are TRBV28 and TRBJ2-4; no reliable D call. The CDR3 length is 15 residues. CDR1 and CDR2 (germline): MDHEN, SYDVKM. The V end lost 3 bases, the J end lost 4 bases, and 13 bases lay between the germline ends.

The chain employs TRBV3-1 (or the pseudogene TRBV3-2) and TRBJ2-2; D unresolved. The CDR3 has 13 residues. Trimming stripped 1 base from V and 5 bases from J, with 5 bases between. Per germline, CDR1 LGHDT and CDR2 YNNKEL (reference sequence). CDR3 DNA sequence: TGTGCCAGCAGCCAAGGGCGGACCGGGGAGCTGTTTTTT. Protein sequence: CASSQGRTGELFF.

The V call is TRBV7-2, the J call TRBJ2-3; 11 nucleotides align to TRBD2. J gave up 2 bases and V 1 base, and 2 bases lay outside the gene matches. The CDR3 has 16 residues. The germline V gene encodes CDR1 SGHTA and CDR2 FQGNSA. CDR3 nucleotides: TGTGCCAGCAGCTTAGTAGCGGGGGGGGACACAGATACGCAGTATTTT. Its translation: CASSLVAGGDTDTQYF.

This clone was seen only a few times. The rearrangement links TRBV27 to TRBJ1-6; D is possibly TRBD1 (5 bases). Germline CDR1 reads MNHEY; CDR2 reads SMNVEV (reference sequence). The CDR3 consists of 14 residues. This chain's CDR3 is CAAALAGENSPLHF. The CDR3 DNA sequence: TGTGCGGCAGCGTTAGCGGGGGAGAATTCACCCCTCCACTTT.

This chain connects TRBV4-2 to TRBJ1-1; the D is unclear. The CDR3 covers 14 residues. Trimming pared 1 base from V and 4 bases from J, leaving 10 bases between. Germline CDR1 is LGHNA and CDR2 is YNFKEQ. CDR3 protein: CASSQGLGSTEAFF. CDR3 coding DNA: TGTGCCAGCAGCCAAGGTCTGGGGAGCACTGAAGCTTTCTTT.

This rearrangement joins TRBV5-4 to TRBJ2-3; TRBD2 matches at 8 bases. V shed 0 bases, J shed 1 base, and the junction held 4 bases outside the gene matches. The germline CDR1 and CDR2 sequences are SGHNT and YYREEE (reference sequence). The CDR3 is 16 amino acids. CDR3 amino acids: CASSLGAGGRTDTQYF. In nucleotides, the CDR3 is TGTGCCAGCAGCTTGGGTGCGGGGGGTCGCACAGATACGCAGTATTTT.

V gene TRBV12-5 combines with J gene TRBJ2-2; 15 nucleotides agree with TRBD2. This CDR3 contains 18 residues. Looked up from germline, CDR1 is LGHNT and CDR2 is FRNRAP. V shed 5 bases, J shed 4 bases, and the junction held 8 bases outside the gene matches. DNA of the CDR3: TGTGCTAGTGGTCTATCGGGACTAGCGGGGGGAATCACCGGGGAGCTGTTTTTT. This translates into CASGLSGLAGGITGELFF. Drawing the rest from reference TRBV12-5 and TRBJ2-2, the complete variable domain is DARVTQTPRHKVTEMGQEVTMRCQPILGHNTVFWYRQTMMQGLELLAYFRNRAPLDDSGMPKDRFSAEMPDATLATLKIQPSEPRDSAVYFCASGLSGLAGGITGELFFGEGSRLTVL.

V usage is TRBV6-2 or TRBV6-3 and J usage is TRBJ2-1, with 8 positions matching TRBD2. Trimming removed 4 bases from V and 3 bases from J; junction bases left unmatched: 2. CDR3 length: 14 residues. Germline CDR1 MNHEY, CDR2 SVGEGT. The CDR3 reads CASSSLAGYNEQFF. CDR3 sequence (DNA): TGTGCCAGCAGTTCCCTAGCGGGCTACAATGAGCAGTTCTTC.

V usage is TRBV21-1 and J usage is TRBJ2-1; the D call in the table, TRBD2, was not verified against the DNA. TRBV21-1 is reported as a pseudogene. The CDR3 totals 16 residues. CDR3 sequence reads: CASSKVSTSGDNEQFF. The CDR3 DNA reads as TGTGCCAGCAGCAAAGTTTCAACTAGCGGGGACAATGAGCAGTTCTTC.

The chain joins TRBV5-1 to TRBJ1-1; TRBD1 aligns across 7 bases. The CDR3 covers 14 residues. In germline, CDR1 is SGHRS, CDR2 YFSETQ. After removal of 3 bases from V and 0 bases from J, the junction contained 2 bases not matched to a gene. CDR3 amino acids: CASSWDSLNTEAFF. The CDR3 DNA reads as TGCGCCAGCAGCTGGGACAGCCTGAACACTGAAGCTTTCTTT.

The chain joins TRBV18 to TRBJ2-3; 8 bases agree with TRBD2. This CDR3 region has 18 residues. V trimming: 2 bases; J trimming: 2 bases; junction bases outside the gene matches: 12. Germline-derived CDR1 and CDR2 are KGHSH and LQKENI. The CDR3 loop reads CASSPTRGSGMNTDTQYF. The DNA of the CDR3 is TGTGCCAGCTCACCAACCCGGGGTAGCGGGATGAACACAGATACGCAGTATTTT.

The rearrangement links TRBV3-1 (or the pseudogene TRBV3-2) to TRBJ1-1, with D maybe TRBD1 (5 bases). Germline CDR1 reads LGHDT; CDR2 reads YNNKEL (reference sequence). Trimming left V 0 bases short and J 5 bases short, with 13 bases between. The CDR3 is 15 residues long. CDR3 nucleotide sequence: TGTGCCAGCAGCCAAGATAAGCAGGGAAGGACTGAAGCTTTCTTT. It specifies CASSQDKQGRTEAFF.

The chain has TRBV4-2 and TRBJ2-1, with 7 positions matching TRBD2. Germline V gives CDR1 LGHNA, CDR2 YNFKEQ. V shed 1 base, J shed 0 bases, and the junction held 0 bases outside the gene matches. The CDR3 is made up of 15 amino acids. CDR3 DNA: TGTGCCAGCAGCCAAGGCGGGAGCTCCTACAATGAGCAGTTCTTC. This encodes CASSQGGSSYNEQFF.